This entry lists 13 T cell receptor beta chains sequenced from one sample in a study of blood T cell repertoires in COVID-19. The repertoire was sequenced with immunoSEQ multiplex PCR; TCRdb's copy has only in-frame clones and lacks some. The data contain some 330,000 clones, around 83% of them singletons. The sample consisted of PBMCs or T cells enriched from blood (not recorded which). The source is a woman aged 50 to 60 who had recovered from COVID-19.

The chain employs TRBV27 and TRBJ1-1, with 11 bases identical to TRBD1. V was pared by 3 bases and J by 0 bases, with 3 bases of the junction left unmatched. Germline CDR1 MNHEY, CDR2 SMNVEV (reference sequence). The CDR3 is 16 residues long. CDR3 in amino acids: CASSFWTGGVNTEAFF. In DNA, the CDR3 is TGTGCCAGCAGTTTTTGGACAGGGGGCGTGAACACTGAAGCTTTCTTT.

Turning to this clone: The same CDR3 can be traced to other DNA sequences in this sample. The rearrangement joins TRBV18 to TRBJ1-2; D is possibly TRBD1 (6 bases). V was shortened by 3 bases and J by 2 bases, with 7 bases between the two germline ends. The CDR3 loop spans 13 amino acids. Looked up from germline, CDR1 is KGHSH and CDR2 is LQKENI. DNA of the CDR3: TGTGCCAGCTCACCGGACAGAAACTATGGCTACACCTTC. This gives the protein CASSPDRNYGYTF.

This chain uses TRBV5-8 with TRBJ1-6; TRBD1 matches at 9 bases. Germline V gene data show CDR1 as SGHTS and CDR2 as YDEGEE. With V trimmed by 4 bases and J by 7 bases, 12 bases remained unmatched. This CDR3 has 17 amino acids. The chain's CDR3 is CASSHRLTGGRNSPLHF. DNA of the CDR3: TGTGCCAGCAGCCACCGCTTAACAGGGGGCAGAAATTCACCCCTCCACTTT.

The chain couples TRBV3-1 (or the pseudogene TRBV3-2) to TRBJ1-2, with 11 nucleotides matching TRBD1. The V and J ends lost 4 bases and 5 bases, in that order; junction bases with no gene match: 9. Germline CDR1 LGHDT, CDR2 YNNKEL (reference sequence). The CDR3 sequence is 16 residues long. The CDR3 coding sequence is TGTGCCAGCAGCCCACTAAGGACAGGGGGCCAGTATGGCTACACCTTC. This translates into CASSPLRTGGQYGYTF.

The J gene is TRBJ1-1, the V gene TRBV11-3, with TRBD1 matching 7 bases. J was trimmed by 7 bases and V by 7 bases; bases with no gene match: 12. The CDR3 has 14 amino acids. Germline loops: CDR1 SGHNT, CDR2 YENEEA. This chain's CDR3 is CASTRQGPSGEAFF. CDR3 sequence (DNA): TGTGCCAGCACCCGACAGGGACCGTCGGGTGAAGCTTTCTTT.

The genes are TRBV5-1 and TRBJ1-2; D might be TRBD1 (6 bases). From germline, CDR1 is SGHRS and CDR2 YFSETQ. The CDR3 has 15 amino acids. V was cut by 4 bases and J by 7 bases, with 20 bases left in between. CDR3: CASSPTGQGVVGYTF. The CDR3 nucleotides read TGCGCCAGCAGCCCCACGGGACAAGGAGTAGTTGGCTACACCTTC.

V and J are TRBV4-1 and TRBJ2-2; D gene unclear. This CDR3 is 14 amino acids long. Germline V gives CDR1 MGHRA, CDR2 YSYEKL. V lost 3 bases to trimming and J lost 4 bases, with 9 bases between them. CDR3 bases: TGCGCCAGCAGCCACCCATTGTCCACCGGGGAGCTGTTTTTT. Protein: CASSHPLSTGELFF.

The rearrangement joins TRBV27 to TRBJ2-7; 9 bases line up with TRBD1. Trimming at V came to 1 base and at J to 3 bases, leaving 4 bases not matched to a gene. The CDR3 totals 15 residues. Germline V gene lookup returns CDR1 MNHEY and CDR2 SMNVEV (reference sequence). CDR3 sequence (DNA): TGTGCCAGCAGTTTATGGGGACAGGGAGGCTACGAGCAGTACTTC. Protein product: CASSLWGQGGYEQYF.

The J gene is TRBJ2-3, the V gene TRBV30, with D maybe TRBD2 (6 bases). Germline V gene sequence: CDR1 GTSNPN, CDR2 SVGIG (reference sequence). This CDR3 contains 18 residues. V was pared by 0 bases and J by 2 bases, with 21 bases between. This chain's CDR3 is CAWSVSRPVREDTDTQYF. The CDR3 nucleotides are TGTGCCTGGAGTGTAAGTCGACCTGTGAGGGAGGACACAGATACGCAGTATTTT.

V and J are TRBV9 and TRBJ2-5, with 12 positions matching TRBD2. Germline values: CDR1 SGDLS, CDR2 YYNGEE. Trimming at V came to 9 bases and at J to 0 bases, leaving 18 bases not matched to a gene. The CDR3 consists of 19 residues. CDR3 in DNA: TGTGCCACCTCAGCGGGGATCGCTAGCGGGAGGGGGTACCAAGAGACCCAGTACTTC. The encoded protein is CATSAGIASGRGYQETQYF.

The V gene is TRBV11-1, the J gene TRBJ1-2; perhaps TRBD1 as D (5 bases). Trimming cost V 2 bases and J 7 bases, with 11 bases left between them. From germline, CDR1 is SGHAT and CDR2 FQDESV (reference sequence). The CDR3 spans 13 residues. The CDR3 reads CASSLRGGSGYTF. In DNA, the CDR3 is TGTGCCAGCAGCTTACGCGGGGGGAGTGGCTACACCTTC.

This sequence joins TRBV7-8 and TRBJ1-1, with D possibly matching TRBD1 (5 bases). This CDR3 has 16 residues. Germline values: CDR1 SGHVS, CDR2 FQNEAQ. V dropped 4 bases and J dropped 1 base, with 16 bases sitting between them. The CDR3 here is CASSSAAGRPNTEAFF. The CDR3 nucleotides read TGTGCCAGCAGCTCAGCAGCAGGGAGGCCGAACACTGAAGCTTTCTTT.

The genes are TRBV14 and TRBJ1-1; D is possibly TRBD1 (6 bases). The V end was cut by 0 bases, the J end by 4 bases, with 9 bases between. The CDR3 covers 14 residues. Germline values: CDR1 SGHDN, CDR2 FVKESK. CDR3 in amino acids: CASSQDRGGTEAFF. The CDR3 DNA reads as TGTGCCAGCAGCCAAGACAGGGGCGGCACTGAAGCTTTCTTT. Full variable domain (outside the CDR3, taken from reference TRBV14 and TRBJ1-1): EAGVTQFPSHSVIEKGQTVTLRCDPISGHDNLYWYRRVMGKEIKFLLHFVKESKQDESGMPNNRFLAERTGGTYSTLKVQPAELEDSGVYFCASSQDRGGTEAFFGQGTRLTVV.